The rows below give T cell receptor beta chains drawn from one sample of a study of response to subunit inactivated influenza vaccine. MiXCR, run by TCRdb on the RT-PCR reads, gives a single entry per CDR3 protein. The sample lists approximately 680,000 distinct CDR3 sequences, approximately 15% occurring once. The material was PBMCs from blood, obtained 11 to 12 days after vaccination. The receptors shown here come from a man in his fifties or sixties who received an inactivated influenza vaccine. Both conserved end residues are part of each CDR3. D genes are given only for firm matches. Not all rows give a size; the values are once, few, many and, for expanded clones, a class.

TRBJ2-3 | TRBD2 | TRBV28 | few | CASEAWVASGSSTDTQYF | TGTGCCAGCGAGGCCTGGGTCGCTAGCGGGAGTAGCACAGATACGCAGTATTTT
TRBJ2-7 | - | TRBV7-2 | - | CASSSLGLADSSYEQYF | TGTGCCAGCAGCTCCCTGGGGCTAGCGGACAGCTCCTACGAGCAGTACTTC
TRBJ2-5 | TRBD1 | TRBV4-1 | - | CASSHPGTGGDSETQYF | TGCGCCAGCAGCCACCCCGGGACAGGGGGAGATTCGGAGACCCAGTACTTC
TRBJ2-5 | TRBD2 | TRBV20-1 | - | CSARPGTSEQTQYF | TGCAGTGCTAGACCCGGGACTAGCGAGCAGACCCAGTACTTC
TRBJ2-5 | - | TRBV2 | few | CASHPDLGRETQYF | TGTGCCAGCCACCCGGATTTGGGGCGGGAGACCCAGTACTTC
TRBJ1-5 | - | TRBV6-2/TRBV6-3 | few | CASNQGNQPQHF | TGTGCCAGCAACCAGGGGAATCAGCCCCAGCATTTT
TRBJ1-6 | - | TRBV5-1 | - | CASSSQGSDSPLHF | TGCGCCAGCAGTTCTCAGGGGAGTGATTCACCCCTCCACTTT
TRBJ2-3 | - | TRBV12-3/TRBV12-4 | many | CASSLSGGPDTQYF | TGTGCCAGCAGTTTATCTGGGGGCCCAGATACGCAGTATTTT
TRBJ2-3 | - | TRBV7-9 | - | CASKLTSSADTQYF | TGTGCCAGCAAGCTTACCTCTAGCGCAGATACGCAGTATTTT
TRBJ2-1 | - | TRBV20-1 | few | CSASSRRHYNEQFF | TGCAGTGCTTCTTCCAGGCGTCACTACAATGAGCAGTTCTTC
TRBJ1-1 | TRBD1 | TRBV5-1 | few | CASSAGTGEMNTEAFF | TGCGCCAGCAGCGCAGGGACAGGGGAAATGAACACTGAAGCTTTCTTT
TRBJ2-3 | - | TRBV20-1 | few | CSASLTGDTQYF | TGCAGTGCTAGCCTGACCGGGGATACGCAGTATTTT
TRBJ1-1 | - | TRBV14 | - | CASSQDPLGLRAFF | TGTGCCAGCAGCCAAGATCCACTGGGCCTTCGGGCTTTCTTT
TRBJ2-2 | - | TRBV9 | - | CASSEEGAITGELFF | TGTGCCAGCAGCGAGGAGGGGGCGATCACCGGGGAGCTGTTTTTT
TRBJ1-1 | - | TRBV6-2/TRBV6-3 | few | CASSYSETSAEAFF | TGTGCCAGCAGTTACTCGGAGACAAGCGCTGAAGCTTTCTTT
TRBJ2-7 | - | TRBV4-3 | few | CASSQGWSGSYEQYF | TGCGCCAGCAGCCAAGGTTGGTCGGGCAGCTACGAGCAGTACTTC
TRBJ2-1 | TRBD2 | TRBV12-3/TRBV12-4 | - | CAISLRLAGGRYSYNEQFF | TGTGCCATCAGTTTAAGGCTAGCGGGAGGGCGATACTCCTACAATGAGCAGTTCTTC
TRBJ2-7 | TRBD1 | TRBV18 | many | CASSPRDRYEQYF | TGTGCCAGCTCACCCCGGGACAGGTACGAGCAGTACTTC
TRBJ2-3 | - | TRBV7-2 | - | CASSYRGGLSTDTQYF | TGTGCCAGCAGCTACCGTGGGGGACTCAGCACAGATACGCAGTATTTT
TRBJ2-7 | TRBD1 | TRBV5-1 | many | CASSLGGQGSEQYF | TGCGCCAGCAGCTTGGGGGGACAGGGCTCCGAGCAGTACTTC
TRBJ2-5 | TRBD1 | TRBV9 | - | CASSVAQGEETQYF | TGTGCCAGCAGCGTAGCACAGGGGGAAGAGACCCAGTACTTC
TRBJ2-7 | - | TRBV2 | - | CASSESQRAYEQYF | TGTGCCAGCAGTGAATCACAGCGAGCCTACGAGCAGTACTTC
TRBJ2-1 | TRBD2 | TRBV9 | - | CASSVGASGNHEQFF | TGTGCCAGCAGCGTCGGGGCTAGCGGGAATCATGAGCAGTTCTTC
TRBJ2-7 | - | TRBV5-1 | many | CASSLVGGPSYEQYF | TGCGCCAGCAGCTTGGTTGGCGGGCCCTCCTACGAGCAGTACTTC
TRBJ2-1 | TRBD1 | TRBV5-1 | - | CASSFGGQGGVEQFF | TGCGCCAGCAGCTTTGGTGGACAGGGGGGGGTTGAGCAGTTCTTC
TRBJ2-1 | TRBD2 | TRBV2 | - | CASIGLAGVVYNEQFF | TGTGCCAGCATTGGACTAGCGGGAGTAGTTTACAATGAGCAGTTCTTC
TRBJ2-1 | - | TRBV5-1 | few | CASSFGAHPYNEQFF | TGCGCCAGCAGCTTTGGGGCCCACCCCTACAATGAGCAGTTCTTC
TRBJ2-3 | TRBD2 | TRBV10-3 | - | CATGAGVTDTQYF | TGTGCCACGGGAGCGGGAGTTACAGATACGCAGTATTTT
TRBJ2-2 | TRBD1 | TRBV27 | few | CASSLKWTGMNTGELFF | TGTGCCAGCAGTTTAAAGTGGACAGGGATGAACACCGGGGAGCTGTTTTTT
TRBJ1-2 | - | TRBV11-2 | - | CASSLEGQGYTF | TGTGCCAGCAGCTTAGAGGGTCAAGGCTACACCTTC
TRBJ2-7 | - | TRBV20-1 | few | CSFRASSYEQYF | TGCAGTTTCCGGGCCAGCTCCTACGAGCAGTACTTC
TRBJ2-2 | - | TRBV7-9 | few | CASSLIGASGELFF | TGTGCCAGCAGCTTAATTGGGGCCTCCGGGGAGCTGTTTTTT
TRBJ2-1 | - | TRBV9 | - | CASTPGPPRNDEQFF | TGTGCCAGCACCCCCGGGCCCCCCAGGAACGATGAGCAGTTCTTC
TRBJ2-7 | TRBD1 | TRBV7-2 | few | CASSPYRDRDIEQYF | TGTGCCAGCAGCCCATACCGGGACAGGGACATCGAGCAGTACTTC
TRBJ2-1 | TRBD2 | TRBV11-2 | - | CASSPGLAGTQKDNEQFF | TGTGCCAGCAGCCCGGGACTAGCGGGGACCCAAAAGGACAATGAGCAGTTCTTC
TRBJ2-7 | - | TRBV12-3/TRBV12-4 | few | CASSFRGRAEQYF | TGTGCCAGCAGCTTCCGAGGTAGGGCAGAGCAGTACTTC
TRBJ2-4 | - | TRBV20-1 | - | CSAGSRKNIQYF | TGCAGTGCTGGGAGCCGCAAGAACATTCAGTACTTC
TRBJ1-1 | - | TRBV6-1 | few | CALPDRRNTEAFF | TGTGCCCTACCCGACCGAAGAAACACTGAAGCTTTCTTT
TRBJ1-2 | - | TRBV7-9 | many | CASSLGQSYGYTF | TGTGCCAGCAGCTTAGGACAATCCTATGGCTACACCTTC
TRBJ2-2 | - | TRBV12-3/TRBV12-4 | - | CASSFFRNTGELFF | TGTGCCAGCAGTTTTTTCAGAAACACCGGGGAGCTGTTTTTT
TRBJ2-7 | TRBD2 | TRBV5-1 | many | CASSLGGSSYEQYF | TGTGCCAGCAGCTTAGGCGGGAGCTCCTACGAGCAGTACTTC
TRBJ2-1 | - | TRBV7-9 | few | CASIESSGYNEQFF | TGTGCCAGTATTGAATCGTCGGGGTACAATGAGCAGTTCTTC
TRBJ2-1 | - | TRBV5-1 | few | CASTTPEGINEQFF | TGCGCCAGCACCACCCCGGAGGGTATCAATGAGCAGTTCTTC
TRBJ2-7 | - | TRBV5-1 | - | CASSLEPSVYEQYF | TGCGCCAGCAGCTTGGAGCCCAGTGTCTACGAGCAGTACTTC
TRBJ1-1 | - | TRBV7-6 | - | CASSLGRRETEAFF | TGTGCCAGCAGCTTAGGCCGCAGGGAGACTGAAGCTTTCTTT
TRBJ2-2 | TRBD1 | TRBV2 | - | CASRQDRVGTGELFF | TGTGCCAGCAGGCAAGACAGGGTGGGCACCGGGGAGCTGTTTTTT
TRBJ2-2 | TRBD1 | TRBV30 | - | CACSLDRGPPNTGELFF | TGTGCCTGCTCCCTCGACAGGGGTCCCCCCAACACCGGGGAGCTGTTTTTT
TRBJ2-1 | TRBD1 | TRBV11-2 | many | CASSFGQGFEQFF | TGTGCCAGCAGCTTTGGACAGGGGTTTGAGCAGTTCTTC
TRBJ2-1 | TRBD2 | TRBV2 | - | CASSEGGGDYHEQFF | TGTGCCAGCAGTGAGGGCGGGGGGGATTACCATGAGCAGTTCTTC
TRBJ2-5 | - | TRBV12-5 | - | CYTFRVIIQETQYF | TGCTACACCTTCAGGGTAATCATCCAAGAGACCCAGTACTTC
TRBJ2-7 | TRBD1 | TRBV18 | - | CASSPPGTGFLGRNVYEQYF | TGTGCCAGCTCACCACCGGGGACAGGTTTCTTAGGAAGGAACGTGTACGAGCAGTACTTC